The 3 T cell receptor beta chains below were found in one sample sequenced in a study of neurological immune-mediated disorders. TCRdb fed the 5' RACE reads into MiXCR, producing one record per CDR3 protein. The sample records about 120,000 distinct CDR3 sequences, about 3.4% being singletons. The specimen was PBMCs. These receptors all come from a woman aged 25 to 39 with multiple sclerosis.

At least ten counts were recorded for this clonotype. The V call is TRBV7-8, the J call TRBJ2-1, with 8 bases matching TRBD2. Germline values: CDR1 SGHVS, CDR2 FQNEAQ. This CDR3 is 15 amino acids long. The J segment lost 6 bases and the V segment lost 4 bases, leaving 8 bases of the junction unmatched. The CDR3 is CASSWGLGEGNEQFF. DNA of the CDR3: TGTGCCAGCAGCTGGGGACTAGGAGAGGGCAATGAGCAGTTCTTC.

This clonotype has at least ten counts. This rearrangement joins TRBV5-1 to TRBJ1-2; D gene uncertain. The CDR3 is 12 amino acids. Trimming removed 0 bases at V and 8 bases at J, with 8 bases between. Germline CDR1 and CDR2: SGHRS and YFSETQ. This chain's CDR3 is CASSLDSMGYTF. The CDR3 nucleotides are TGCGCCAGCAGCTTGGACAGTATGGGCTACACCTTC.

CDR3 residues: CASSHRDRGPLLQYF. In DNA, the CDR3 is TGTGCCAGCAGCCACCGGGACAGGGGCCCTCTTCTGCAGTACTTC. The chain couples TRBV7-6 to TRBJ2-7; 10 bases fit TRBD1. V lost 5 bases to trimming and J lost 9 bases; unmatched junction nucleotides: 13. The CDR3 consists of 15 residues. The germline V gene has CDR1 SGHVS and CDR2 FNYEAQ. Supplemented by reference TRBV7-6 and TRBJ2-7, the full variable domain reads GAGVSQSPRYKVTKRGQDVALRCDPISGHVSLYWYRQALGQGPEFLTYFNYEAQQDKSGLPNDRFSAERPEGSISTLTIQRTEQRDSAMYRCASSHRDRGPLLQYFGPGTRLTVT.